This TCR beta chain comes out of a study of shared clonotypes between healthy human individuals. Study conclusions and caveats: Rarefaction gave evidence that sorted-subset sequencing remained incomplete despite large depth. Enrolling few donors narrowed the genetic and exposure-history diversity that was represented.

The assay used deep level. The protocol was immunoSEQ multiplex PCR, while the TCRdb copy is restricted to in-frame clones and leaves out a portion. The sample lists around 2.3 million clones, around 95% seen once, with 0.1% to 0.15% in the top ten. Donors were Caucasian adults residing in Nashville, Tennessee, USA. Of note for this clone: Its antigen is undetermined.

This TCR was recovered from a man aged 18 to 30 in good health. The sequenced sample consisted of naive CD4+ T cells sorted from blood. Subset specified: CD45RA+ positively selected.

The CDR3 nucleotides are TGTGCCTGGAGTGCCCTTGGGGGGGCGCGTTACACTGAAGCTTTCTTT. This gives the protein CAWSALGGARYTEAFF. The gene calls are TRBV30 and TRBJ1-1, with a weak D call TRBD1 (6 bases). Between the trimmed V and J ends, which lost 1 base and 3 bases, there was a span of 18 bases. The CDR3 consists of 16 residues. Germline V gene sequence: CDR1 GTSNPN, CDR2 SVGIG (reference sequence).